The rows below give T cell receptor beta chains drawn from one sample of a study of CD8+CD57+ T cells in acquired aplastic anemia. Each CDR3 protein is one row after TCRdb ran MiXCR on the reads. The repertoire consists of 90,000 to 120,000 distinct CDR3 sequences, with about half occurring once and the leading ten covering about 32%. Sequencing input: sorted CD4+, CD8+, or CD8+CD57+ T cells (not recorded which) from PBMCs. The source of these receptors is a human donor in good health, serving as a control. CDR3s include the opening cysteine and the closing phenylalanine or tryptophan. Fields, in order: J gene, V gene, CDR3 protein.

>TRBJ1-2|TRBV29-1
CSVEIFANYGYTF
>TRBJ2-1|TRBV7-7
CASSSPGNEQFF
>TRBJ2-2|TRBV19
CASSIPSSNTGELFF
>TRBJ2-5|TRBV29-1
CSVEKTGPETQYF
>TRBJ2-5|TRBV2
CASSGGSWGGGALQETQYF
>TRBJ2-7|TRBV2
CASRTSAYEQYF
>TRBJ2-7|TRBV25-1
CASSETGVYEQYF
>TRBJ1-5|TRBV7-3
CASSLTGRQPQHF
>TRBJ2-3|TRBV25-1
CASSEAGRGTDTQYF
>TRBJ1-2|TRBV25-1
CASSEFGTAYGYTF
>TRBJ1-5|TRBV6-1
CASSEGTDNQPQHF
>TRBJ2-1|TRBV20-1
CSARRPSSGGRHSYNEQFF
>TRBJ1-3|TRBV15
CATSIDGITGNTIYF
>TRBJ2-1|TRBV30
CAWSEGDYNEQFF
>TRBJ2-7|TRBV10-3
CASSFNSGGFYEQYF
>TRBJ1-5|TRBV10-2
CASMGKSNQPQHF
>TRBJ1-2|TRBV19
CASSIGPAYTF
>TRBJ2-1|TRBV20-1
CSARGPEGGYNEQFF
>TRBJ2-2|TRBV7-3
CASSLAGDTGELFF
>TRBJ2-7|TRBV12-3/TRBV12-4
CASKPGQETYEQYF
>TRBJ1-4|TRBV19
CASRYAVATNEKLFF
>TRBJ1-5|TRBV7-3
CASSPHREYSNQPQHF
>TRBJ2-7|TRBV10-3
CAISEPTKTEQYF
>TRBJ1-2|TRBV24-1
CATWTANYGYTF
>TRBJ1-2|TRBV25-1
CASSELQGNGYTF
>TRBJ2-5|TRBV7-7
CASSLDGGETQYF
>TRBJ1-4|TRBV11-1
CASTIGRIGPTTNEKLFF